Listed below are T cell receptor beta chains from one sample, sequenced in a study of regulatory T cells in long-lasting Graves disease. TCRdb redid the calling of the multiplex PCR reads with MiXCR, one entry per CDR3 protein. In the table there are a few hundred thousand distinct CDR3 sequences, 10% to 15% of which are singletons. The same data also went into a second study, on T cells in Graves' hyperthyroidism and ophthalmopathy.

The sample in question was peripheral blood mononuclear cells (PBMCs), obtained at new diagnosis, from a patient treated with antithyroid drugs. The receptors shown here come from a young woman with Graves disease. Each CDR3 is given with its conserved first and last residue. The order of the fields is V gene, clone size, D gene, CDR3 length, J gene, CDR3 DNA, CDR3 protein. A D gene is named only where the DNA matches it firmly. Only some rows state a clone size, as once, few, many or a class for expanded clones.

v_gene: TRBV20-1; abundance: many; d_gene: TRBD2; len: 16; j_gene: TRBJ2-1; CDR3nt: TGCAGTGCCACTCGCCCGACTAGCGGGATTGGAAGTGAGCAGTTCTTC; CDR3aa: CSATRPTSGIGSEQFF
v_gene: TRBV7-8; abundance: many; d_gene: TRBD1; len: 19; j_gene: TRBJ1-1; CDR3nt: TGTGCCAGCAGCTTAGGCAGGGGGCGCAAGGTCAACTGGGGCTCTGAAGCTTTCTTT; CDR3aa: CASSLGRGRKVNWGSEAFF
v_gene: TRBV4-3; abundance: many; d_gene: TRBD2; len: 19; j_gene: TRBJ2-3; CDR3nt: TGCGCCAGCAGCCAACTAAGTGGGACTAGCGGGAGGGTTACAGATACGCAGTATTTT; CDR3aa: CASSQLSGTSGRVTDTQYF
v_gene: TRBV30; abundance: many; d_gene: .; len: 14; j_gene: TRBJ1-5; CDR3nt: TGTGCCTGGAGTATAACTAGAGGCAATCAGCCCCAGCATTTT; CDR3aa: CAWSITRGNQPQHF
v_gene: TRBV5-4; abundance: many; d_gene: .; len: 16; j_gene: TRBJ1-4; CDR3nt: TGTGCCAGCAGCTCCGGTCGTAGGGGAGGTAATGAAAAACTGTTTTTT; CDR3aa: CASSSGRRGGNEKLFF
v_gene: TRBV4-2; abundance: .; d_gene: .; len: 14; j_gene: TRBJ1-1; CDR3nt: TGTGCCAGCAGCCAAGGGGCGGGGGACACTGAAGCTTTCTTT; CDR3aa: CASSQGAGDTEAFF
v_gene: TRBV19; abundance: .; d_gene: .; len: 14; j_gene: TRBJ2-3; CDR3nt: TGTGCCAGTAGAAAACAGTCCAGCACAGATACGCAGTATTTT; CDR3aa: CASRKQSSTDTQYF
v_gene: TRBV20-1; abundance: few; d_gene: .; len: 14; j_gene: TRBJ1-1; CDR3nt: TGCAGTGCTAGAGAATCAGTCAGAAACACTGAAGCTTTCTTT; CDR3aa: CSARESVRNTEAFF
v_gene: TRBV10-3; abundance: few; d_gene: TRBD2; len: 12; j_gene: TRBJ2-1; CDR3nt: TGTGCCATCAGGACCCTAGCGGGGGAGCAGTTCTTC; CDR3aa: CAIRTLAGEQFF
v_gene: TRBV12-3/TRBV12-4; abundance: many; d_gene: .; len: 16; j_gene: TRBJ2-6; CDR3nt: TGTGCCAGCAGCCCGAGGCGGATCGCTGGGGCCAACGTCCTGACTTTC; CDR3aa: CASSPRRIAGANVLTF
v_gene: TRBV30; abundance: few; d_gene: .; len: 16; j_gene: TRBJ2-2; CDR3nt: TGTGCCTGGAGTGTACGACGGGCCAAGTACACCGGGGAGCTGTTTTTT; CDR3aa: CAWSVRRAKYTGELFF
v_gene: TRBV20-1; abundance: many; d_gene: .; len: 14; j_gene: TRBJ1-1; CDR3nt: TGCAGTGCTAGAGAACCAGACGGAAACACTGAAGCTTTCTTT; CDR3aa: CSAREPDGNTEAFF
v_gene: TRBV7-2; abundance: many; d_gene: .; len: 15; j_gene: TRBJ1-2; CDR3nt: TGTGCCAGCAGCTCCCAGGACGGCCTTAACTATGGCTACACCTTC; CDR3aa: CASSSQDGLNYGYTF
v_gene: TRBV5-1; abundance: .; d_gene: .; len: 14; j_gene: TRBJ2-7; CDR3nt: TGCGCCAGCAGCTTGCTCCTGGGAAGCTACGAGCAGTACTTC; CDR3aa: CASSLLLGSYEQYF
v_gene: TRBV14; abundance: many; d_gene: .; len: 16; j_gene: TRBJ1-2; CDR3nt: TGTGCCAGCAGCCTTTCGGGACAACGGGGCCTCTATGGCTACACCTTC; CDR3aa: CASSLSGQRGLYGYTF
v_gene: TRBV29-1; abundance: many; d_gene: .; len: 12; j_gene: TRBJ1-2; CDR3nt: TGCAGCGCCGAACACATTAACTATGGCTACACCTTC; CDR3aa: CSAEHINYGYTF
v_gene: TRBV19; abundance: few; d_gene: .; len: 16; j_gene: TRBJ2-1; CDR3nt: .; CDR3aa: CASSPFGSDLDNEQFF
v_gene: TRBV12-3/TRBV12-4; abundance: .; d_gene: TRBD1; len: 19; j_gene: TRBJ2-1; CDR3nt: TGTGCCAGCAGGGTCCGGGACAGGGGAGGGGTTGGATCCTACAATGAGCAGTTCTTC; CDR3aa: CASRVRDRGGVGSYNEQFF
v_gene: TRBV13; abundance: many; d_gene: .; len: 16; j_gene: TRBJ2-3; CDR3nt: TGTGCCAGCAGCTCCCACAGGGAACGAGACACAGATACGCAGTATTTT; CDR3aa: CASSSHRERDTDTQYF
v_gene: TRBV6-5; abundance: .; d_gene: TRBD2; len: 18; j_gene: TRBJ2-1; CDR3nt: TGTGCCAGCAGTTACTGGCGGGAGAACGCTAATTCCTACAATGAGCAGTTCTTC; CDR3aa: CASSYWRENANSYNEQFF
v_gene: TRBV29-1; abundance: few; d_gene: .; len: 13; j_gene: TRBJ1-1; CDR3nt: TGCAGCGTTGAAGAACAGTTGAACACTGAAGCTTTCTTT; CDR3aa: CSVEEQLNTEAFF
v_gene: TRBV5-1; abundance: many; d_gene: TRBD1; len: 16; j_gene: TRBJ1-5; CDR3nt: TGCGCCAGCAGCTGGGGGACAGGGGGAAGCAATCAGCCCCAGCATTTT; CDR3aa: CASSWGTGGSNQPQHF
v_gene: TRBV6-4; abundance: few; d_gene: TRBD2; len: 15; j_gene: TRBJ2-1; CDR3nt: TGTGCCAGCAGTGGGACTAGCGGGGGGTACAATGAGCAGTTCTTC; CDR3aa: CASSGTSGGYNEQFF
v_gene: TRBV6-1; abundance: .; d_gene: .; len: 13; j_gene: TRBJ1-1; CDR3nt: TGTGCCAGCAGTGAAATGAGGGATGCTGAAGCTTTCTTT; CDR3aa: CASSEMRDAEAFF
v_gene: TRBV6-5; abundance: many; d_gene: .; len: 14; j_gene: TRBJ1-1; CDR3nt: TGTGCCAGCAGTTACGATTGGGGCTTCACTGAAGCTTTCTTT; CDR3aa: CASSYDWGFTEAFF
v_gene: TRBV19; abundance: .; d_gene: TRBD2; len: 15; j_gene: TRBJ2-1; CDR3nt: TGTGCCAGTAGTATATTGACTAGCGGGGGCGGTGAGCAGTTCTTC; CDR3aa: CASSILTSGGGEQFF
v_gene: TRBV24-1; abundance: many; d_gene: .; len: 15; j_gene: TRBJ2-5; CDR3nt: TGTGCCACCAGTAAGCCGACAGAATTCGAAGAGACCCAGTACTTC; CDR3aa: CATSKPTEFEETQYF
v_gene: TRBV7-8; abundance: .; d_gene: .; len: 17; j_gene: TRBJ1-2; CDR3nt: TGTGCCAGCAGCCTTCTTAGAGTGCAGGAGCTTAACTATGGCTACACCTTC; CDR3aa: CASSLLRVQELNYGYTF
v_gene: TRBV24-1; abundance: many; d_gene: TRBD2; len: 22; j_gene: TRBJ2-1; CDR3nt: TGTGCCACCAGTGATAAGCCGCGACTAGCGGGAGTTTGGTACAGAGGGTACAATGAGCAGTTCTTC; CDR3aa: CATSDKPRLAGVWYRGYNEQFF
v_gene: TRBV6-1; abundance: many; d_gene: .; len: 12; j_gene: TRBJ2-5; CDR3nt: TGTGCCAGCAGATCCCGGACTGGACCGGAGTACTTC; CDR3aa: CASRSRTGPEYF
v_gene: TRBV12-3/TRBV12-4; abundance: many; d_gene: TRBD1; len: 14; j_gene: TRBJ1-1; CDR3nt: TGTGCCAGCAGCGCGGACAGGACTAACACTGAAGCTTTCTTT; CDR3aa: CASSADRTNTEAFF
v_gene: TRBV10-3; abundance: .; d_gene: .; len: 14; j_gene: TRBJ1-5; CDR3nt: TGTGCCATCAGTGGGGGGGCCAGTAGCCAGCCCCAGCATTTT; CDR3aa: CAISGGASSQPQHF
v_gene: TRBV5-1; abundance: many; d_gene: .; len: 14; j_gene: TRBJ2-7; CDR3nt: TGCGCCAGCAGCTTGTCAGGGGGGCCTCGCGAGCAGTACTTC; CDR3aa: CASSLSGGPREQYF
v_gene: TRBV28; abundance: many; d_gene: TRBD1; len: 17; j_gene: TRBJ1-1; CDR3nt: TGTGCCAGCAGTTCCGTCCCGGGACAGGGACAGAACACTGAAGCTTTCTTT; CDR3aa: CASSSVPGQGQNTEAFF
v_gene: TRBV20-1; abundance: many; d_gene: .; len: 12; j_gene: TRBJ2-5; CDR3nt: TGCAGTGCCTCGGGACGGCAAGAGACCCAGTACTTC; CDR3aa: CSASGRQETQYF
v_gene: TRBV10-3; abundance: many; d_gene: .; len: 15; j_gene: TRBJ1-2; CDR3nt: TGTGCCATCAGTGAGTCACGACAGTTGGGCTATGGCTACACCTTC; CDR3aa: CAISESRQLGYGYTF
v_gene: TRBV5-1; abundance: many; d_gene: TRBD1; len: 14; j_gene: TRBJ1-2; CDR3nt: TGCGCCAGCAGCCCGGGACAGGGAATCTATGGCTACACCTTC; CDR3aa: CASSPGQGIYGYTF
v_gene: TRBV5-5; abundance: many; d_gene: .; len: 13; j_gene: TRBJ1-2; CDR3nt: TGTGCCAGCAGCTGGGGGTACCGCGCCGGCTACACCTTC; CDR3aa: CASSWGYRAGYTF
v_gene: TRBV6-2/TRBV6-3; abundance: few; d_gene: TRBD2; len: 17; j_gene: TRBJ2-1; CDR3nt: TGTGCCAGCAGTTTTGACCGCTGGACTAGCGTCTATAATGAGCAGTTCTTC; CDR3aa: CASSFDRWTSVYNEQFF
v_gene: TRBV20-1; abundance: .; d_gene: .; len: 14; j_gene: TRBJ2-1; CDR3nt: TGCAGTGCTAGAGTCGGACCGCTTGGCGATGAGCAGTTCTTC; CDR3aa: CSARVGPLGDEQFF
v_gene: TRBV4-2; abundance: .; d_gene: .; len: 18; j_gene: TRBJ1-4; CDR3nt: TGTGCCAGCAGCCAAGAACTGGGGACCCTCGCAACTAATGAAAAACTGTTTTTT; CDR3aa: CASSQELGTLATNEKLFF
v_gene: TRBV29-1; abundance: many; d_gene: .; len: 16; j_gene: TRBJ2-3; CDR3nt: TGCAGCGCCGACGGTTTTCAAGGCGGGAGCACAGATACGCAGTATTTT; CDR3aa: CSADGFQGGSTDTQYF
v_gene: TRBV24-1; abundance: many; d_gene: TRBD1; len: 14; j_gene: TRBJ1-5; CDR3nt: TGTGCCACCATAGGGACAGCTAGCAATCAGCCCCAGCATTTT; CDR3aa: CATIGTASNQPQHF
v_gene: TRBV20-1; abundance: many; d_gene: .; len: 16; j_gene: TRBJ2-3; CDR3nt: TGCAGTGCTAGAGGTCAGCGGAACATGGGCACAGATACGCAGTATTTT; CDR3aa: CSARGQRNMGTDTQYF
v_gene: TRBV5-1; abundance: many; d_gene: .; len: 13; j_gene: TRBJ2-3; CDR3nt: TGCGCCAGCAGCTTAGGCCCCAGGGATACGCAGTATTTT; CDR3aa: CASSLGPRDTQYF
v_gene: TRBV29-1; abundance: .; d_gene: .; len: 11; j_gene: TRBJ2-3; CDR3nt: TGCAGCGTTTTCGAAGGGGATACGCAGTATTTT; CDR3aa: CSVFEGDTQYF
v_gene: TRBV7-8; abundance: many; d_gene: .; len: 14; j_gene: TRBJ2-1; CDR3nt: TGTGCCAGCAACCCGGCTGGCTCCTACAATGAGCAGTTCTTC; CDR3aa: CASNPAGSYNEQFF
v_gene: TRBV5-5; abundance: many; d_gene: TRBD2; len: 14; j_gene: TRBJ2-3; CDR3nt: TGTGCCAGCAGCCTACGGGAGGCGGCAGATACGCAGTATTTT; CDR3aa: CASSLREAADTQYF
v_gene: TRBV6-5; abundance: many; d_gene: TRBD2; len: 17; j_gene: TRBJ2-5; CDR3nt: TGTGCCAGCAGTTTGGGAGGCGGGGGGCGCCTCGAGGAGACCCAGTACTTC; CDR3aa: CASSLGGGGRLEETQYF